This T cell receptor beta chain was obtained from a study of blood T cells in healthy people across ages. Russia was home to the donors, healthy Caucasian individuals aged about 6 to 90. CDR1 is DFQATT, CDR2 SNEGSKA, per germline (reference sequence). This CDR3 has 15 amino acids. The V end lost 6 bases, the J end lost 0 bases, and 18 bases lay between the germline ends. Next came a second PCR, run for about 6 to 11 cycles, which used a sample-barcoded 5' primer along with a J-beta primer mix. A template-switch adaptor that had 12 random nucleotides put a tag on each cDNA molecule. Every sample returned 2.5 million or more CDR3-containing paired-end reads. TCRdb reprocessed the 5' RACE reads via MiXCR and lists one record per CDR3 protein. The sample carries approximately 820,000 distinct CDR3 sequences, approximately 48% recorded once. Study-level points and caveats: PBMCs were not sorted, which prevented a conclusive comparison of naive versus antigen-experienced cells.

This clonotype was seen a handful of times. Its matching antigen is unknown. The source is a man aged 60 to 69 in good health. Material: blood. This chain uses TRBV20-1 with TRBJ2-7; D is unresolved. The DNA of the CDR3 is TGCAGTGCCAGTTCTATAGGCCTTAGCTCCTACGAGCAGTACTTC. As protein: CSASSIGLSSYEQYF.